The 7 T cell receptor beta chains in this list originate from one sample, sequenced in a study of blood T cell repertoires in COVID-19. Repertoires were generated with immunoSEQ multiplex PCR, while TCRdb's copy carries only in-frame clones and drops some. In the table there are nearly 80,000 clones, 80% to 85% of which are singletons. The sample was peripheral blood. The receptors originated from a man in his fifties or sixties with acute or convalescent COVID-19.

This sequence joins TRBV14 and TRBJ1-3; 7 bases match TRBD1. The CDR3 covers 17 residues. The trim removed 4 bases at V and 2 bases at J, leaving 11 bases unmatched. Germline loops: CDR1 SGHDN, CDR2 FVKESK. CDR3 DNA: TGTGCCAGCAGCCCCTTCAGGGGGGAGGAGGCTGGAAACACCATATATTTT. It encodes CASSPFRGEEAGNTIYF.

The chain has TRBV10-2 and TRBJ1-2; TRBD1 matches at 8 bases. Germline CDR1 and CDR2: WSHSY and SAAADI. There are 14 residues in the CDR3. J was trimmed by 11 bases and V by 8 bases; bases with no gene match: 16. Written as DNA, the CDR3 is TGCGCCAGCTCAGCCACGGGGACAGGCGAGGATTACACCTTC. This encodes CASSATGTGEDYTF.

This clone was seen once. This chain uses TRBV18 with TRBJ1-4; D ambiguous. CDR3 length: 15 residues. With 3 bases removed from V and 3 bases from J, the gap between germline ends came to 11 bases. From germline, CDR1 is KGHSH and CDR2 LQKENI. The CDR3 DNA follows: TGTGCCAGCTCACCGGGGAGGGCCTCTAATGAAAAACTGTTTTTT. This sequence encodes CASSPGRASNEKLFF.

J is TRBJ1-5 and V is TRBV6-5; weak D call: TRBD1 (5 bases). The V gene lost 2 bases and the J gene lost 4 bases, with 12 bases spanning the gap. The V gene's germline CDR1 is MNHEY and CDR2 SVGAGI. CDR3 size: 15 residues. This chain's CDR3 is CASSYGPGGNQPQHF. The CDR3 DNA reads TGTGCCAGCAGTTACGGGCCGGGGGGGAATCAGCCCCAGCATTTT.

This chain uses TRBV9 with TRBJ1-2, with D maybe TRBD1 (5 bases). CDR1 and CDR2 from the germline V gene are SGDLS and YYNGEE. The CDR3 runs to 13 residues. Trimming pared 2 bases from V and 2 bases from J, leaving 7 bases between. DNA of the CDR3: TGTGCCAGCAGCGTCCAGGGAAACTATGGCTACACCTTC. Translated: CASSVQGNYGYTF. Full variable domain (remainder filled in from reference TRBV9 and TRBJ1-2): DSGVTQTPKHLITATGQRVTLRCSPRSGDLSVYWYQQSLDQGLQFLIQYYNGEERAKGNILERFSAQQFPDLHSELNLSSLELGDSALYFCASSVQGNYGYTFGSGTRLTVV.

This chain connects TRBV11-2 to TRBJ2-5, with a tentative D call TRBD1 (5 bases). Per the germline V gene, CDR1 is SGHAT and CDR2 is FQNNGV. Trimming took 7 bases from V and 3 from J, leaving 12 bases between them. The CDR3 is 13 amino acids. This CDR3 reads CASTTGVEETQYF. The CDR3, as DNA: TGTGCCAGCACCACAGGAGTAGAAGAGACCCAGTACTTC.

The rearrangement joins TRBV30 to TRBJ1-6; the D is unclear. The germline V and J ends were trimmed by 5 bases and 0 bases, with 11 bases remaining between them. The germline CDR1 and CDR2 sequences are GTSNPN and SVGIG (reference sequence). CDR3 length equals 15 residues. CDR3 bases: TGTGCCTGGGGGGAGGGCAGCTCCTATAATTCACCCCTCCACTTT. Translated, it gives CAWGEGSSYNSPLHF.